Sequencing of this T cell receptor (beta chain) was carried out in a study of cytomegalovirus exposure and HLA in healthy donors. Study background: One earlier analysis, a look at 150 million to 200 million T cells, found roughly 110 million unique TCR beta sequences. Study-level results: Some V segments, including TRBV6-2 and TRBV6-3, were excluded as indistinguishable. Confirmation in vitro established that a few CMV-associated chains were specific for CMV antigens. When a later analysis was performed, an Asian-associated ancestry cluster reportedly had fewer N-insertions than the roughly 700-donor mean.

The CDR3 totals 15 residues. V trimming: 5 bases; J trimming: 10 bases; junction bases outside the gene matches: 15. Germline V gene sequence: CDR1 MGHDK, CDR2 SYGVNS. The primer mix had 60 Vbeta and 13 Jbeta primers. Here immunoSEQ multiplex PCR was the method, and the copy in TCRdb shows in-frame clones only, minus some. This sample has roughly 150,000 clones, with roughly 80% found just once. Comments on this clone: Antigen unknown.

Sequenced input: PBMCs. The sequence came from a man aged 35 to 55 in good health and CMV-seronegative. The chain is built from TRBV25-1 and TRBJ2-3; 7 bases align to TRBD2. CDR3 amino acids: CASSWGGASRAAQYF. The CDR3 region has the DNA TGTGCCAGCAGTTGGGGAGGGGCCAGCCGTGCGGCGCAGTATTTT.